The present entry profiles one TCR beta chain with its context. These data are taken from a study of blood T cell repertoires in COVID-19. Study in general: Some COVID-19 samples were acute and others convalescent; all came from the United States, Italy and Spain. PBMCs, B-cell-depleted T cells, or T cells were the source of the cDNA or gDNA that made up the material.

Per the original methods: Estimates of nucleated cell counts were drawn from the amplification of reference gene primers. Assay used: immunoSEQ multiplex PCR; TCRdb lists only in-frame clones, some missing. V, J and clone size reflect that table, while D and trimming were determined from the DNA. The sample records 95,000 or so clones, 79% being singletons. Germline V gene lookup returns CDR1 SGHTA and CDR2 FQGNSA. The length of the CDR3 is 15 residues. V dropped 1 base and J dropped 7 bases, with 13 bases sitting between them. The J gene is TRBJ2-2, the V gene TRBV7-2; weak D call: TRBD2 (5 bases). The sample was peripheral blood. This receptor was taken from a woman of 80 years or more with active or convalescent COVID-19. CDR3 DNA sequence: TGTGCCAGCAGCTTAGGACTACCTGGGGACGGGGAGCTGTTTTTT. As protein: CASSLGLPGDGELFF.